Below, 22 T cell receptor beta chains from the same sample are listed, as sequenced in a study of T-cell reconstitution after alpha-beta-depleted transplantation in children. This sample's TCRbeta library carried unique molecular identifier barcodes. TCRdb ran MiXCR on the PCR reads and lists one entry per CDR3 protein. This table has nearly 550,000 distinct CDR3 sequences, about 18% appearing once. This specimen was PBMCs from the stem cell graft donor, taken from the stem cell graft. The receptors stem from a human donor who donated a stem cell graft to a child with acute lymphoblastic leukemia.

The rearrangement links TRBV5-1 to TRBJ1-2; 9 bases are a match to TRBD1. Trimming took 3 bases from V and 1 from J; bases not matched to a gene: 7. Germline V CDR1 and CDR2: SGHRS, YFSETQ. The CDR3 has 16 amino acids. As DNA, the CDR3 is TGCGCCAGCAGCTCTTCGGGACAGGGTTTTAACTATGGCTACACCTTC. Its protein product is CASSSSGQGFNYGYTF.

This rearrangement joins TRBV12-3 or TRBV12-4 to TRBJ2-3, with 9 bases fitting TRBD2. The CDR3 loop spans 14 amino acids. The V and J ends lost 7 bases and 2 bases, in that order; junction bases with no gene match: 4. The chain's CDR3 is CASNLAGTTDTQYF. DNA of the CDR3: TGTGCCAGCAACCTAGCGGGAACCACAGATACGCAGTATTTT.

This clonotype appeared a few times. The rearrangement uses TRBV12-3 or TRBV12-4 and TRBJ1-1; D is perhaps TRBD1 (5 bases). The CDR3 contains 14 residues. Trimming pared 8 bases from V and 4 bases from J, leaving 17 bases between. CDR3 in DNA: TGTGCCAGCCAAAGCTCAGGGTTATTCACTGAAGCTTTCTTT. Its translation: CASQSSGLFTEAFF.

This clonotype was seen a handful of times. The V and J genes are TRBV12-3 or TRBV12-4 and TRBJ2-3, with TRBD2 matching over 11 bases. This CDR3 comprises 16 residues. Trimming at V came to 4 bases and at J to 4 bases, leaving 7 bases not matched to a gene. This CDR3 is CASSSLAGGPPDTQYF. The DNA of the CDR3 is TGTGCCAGCAGTTCATTAGCGGGAGGGCCTCCAGATACGCAGTATTTT.

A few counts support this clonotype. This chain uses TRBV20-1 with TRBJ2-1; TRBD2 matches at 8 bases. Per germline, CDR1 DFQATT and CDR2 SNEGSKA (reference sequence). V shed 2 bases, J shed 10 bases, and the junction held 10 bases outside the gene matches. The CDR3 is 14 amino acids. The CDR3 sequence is CSARLQVGTREQFF. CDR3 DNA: TGCAGTGCTAGACTCCAAGTAGGGACTAGGGAGCAGTTCTTC.

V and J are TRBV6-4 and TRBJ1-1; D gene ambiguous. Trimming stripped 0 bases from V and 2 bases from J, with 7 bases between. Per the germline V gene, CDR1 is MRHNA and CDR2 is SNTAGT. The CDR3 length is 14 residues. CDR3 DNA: TGTGCCAGCAGTGACTCGGTAGAAAACACTGAAGCTTTCTTT. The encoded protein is CASSDSVENTEAFF.

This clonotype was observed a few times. As DNA, the CDR3 is TGTGCCAGCTCACCATCGGGACCTCCCTTCCAAAATGAGCAGTTCTTC. Its translation: CASSPSGPPFQNEQFF. V and J are TRBV18 and TRBJ2-1; D is possibly TRBD1 or TRBD2 (5 bases each). Germline CDR1 and CDR2: KGHSH and LQKENI. V lost 2 bases, J lost 7 bases, and 18 bases lay in between. CDR3 length equals 16 residues.

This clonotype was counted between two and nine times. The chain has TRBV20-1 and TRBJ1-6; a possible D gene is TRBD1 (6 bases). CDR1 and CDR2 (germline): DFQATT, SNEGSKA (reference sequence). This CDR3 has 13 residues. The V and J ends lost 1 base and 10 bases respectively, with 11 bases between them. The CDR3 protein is CSARASGDSPLHF. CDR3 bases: TGCAGTGCTAGAGCTTCAGGGGACTCACCCCTCCACTTT.

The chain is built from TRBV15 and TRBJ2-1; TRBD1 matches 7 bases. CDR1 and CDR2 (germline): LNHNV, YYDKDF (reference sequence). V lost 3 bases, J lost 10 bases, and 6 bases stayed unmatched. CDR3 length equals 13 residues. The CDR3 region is CATSRGTGAEQFF. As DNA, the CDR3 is TGTGCCACCAGCAGGGGAACAGGGGCCGAGCAGTTCTTC.

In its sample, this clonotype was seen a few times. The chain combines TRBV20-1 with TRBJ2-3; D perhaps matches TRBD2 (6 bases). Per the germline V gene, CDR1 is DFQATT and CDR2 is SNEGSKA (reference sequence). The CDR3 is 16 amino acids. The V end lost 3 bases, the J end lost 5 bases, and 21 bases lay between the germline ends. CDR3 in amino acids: CSARRERIISGDTQYF. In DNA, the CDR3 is TGCAGTGCTAGGCGGGAACGGATAATTTCGGGAGATACGCAGTATTTT.

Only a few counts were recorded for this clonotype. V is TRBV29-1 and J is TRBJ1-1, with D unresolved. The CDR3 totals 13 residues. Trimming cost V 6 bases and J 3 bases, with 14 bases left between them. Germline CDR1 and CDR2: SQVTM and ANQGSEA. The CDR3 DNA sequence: TGCAGCGTCTTTGATTTGAGATACACTGAAGCTTTCTTT. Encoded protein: CSVFDLRYTEAFF.

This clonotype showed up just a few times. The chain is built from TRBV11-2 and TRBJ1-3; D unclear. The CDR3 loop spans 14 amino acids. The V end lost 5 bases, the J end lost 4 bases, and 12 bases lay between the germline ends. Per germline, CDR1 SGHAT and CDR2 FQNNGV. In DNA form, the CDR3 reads TGTGCCAGCAGCCAGCCCGGGAGAGGAAACACCATATATTTT. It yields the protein CASSQPGRGNTIYF.

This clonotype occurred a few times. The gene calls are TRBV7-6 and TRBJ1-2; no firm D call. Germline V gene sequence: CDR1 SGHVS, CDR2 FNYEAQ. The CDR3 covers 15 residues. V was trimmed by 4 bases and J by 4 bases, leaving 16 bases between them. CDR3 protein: CASSSVTPRGYGYTF. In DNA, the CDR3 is TGTGCCAGCAGCTCTGTGACCCCGCGAGGCTATGGCTACACCTTC.

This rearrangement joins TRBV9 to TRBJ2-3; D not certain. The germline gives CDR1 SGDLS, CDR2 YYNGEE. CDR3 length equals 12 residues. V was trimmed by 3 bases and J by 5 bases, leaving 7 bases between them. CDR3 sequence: CASSERGDTQYF. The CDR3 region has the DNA TGTGCCAGCAGCGAGCGAGGAGATACGCAGTATTTT. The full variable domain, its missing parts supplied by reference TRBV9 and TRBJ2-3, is DSGVTQTPKHLITATGQRVTLRCSPRSGDLSVYWYQQSLDQGLQFLIQYYNGEERAKGNILERFSAQQFPDLHSELNLSSLELGDSALYFCASSERGDTQYFGPGTRLTVL.

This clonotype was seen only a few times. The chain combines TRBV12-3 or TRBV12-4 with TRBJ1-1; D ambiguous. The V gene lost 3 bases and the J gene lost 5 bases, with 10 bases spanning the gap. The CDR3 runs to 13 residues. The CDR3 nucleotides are TGTGCCAGCAGTTTCGGGCAGCGGACTGAAGCTTTCTTT. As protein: CASSFGQRTEAFF.

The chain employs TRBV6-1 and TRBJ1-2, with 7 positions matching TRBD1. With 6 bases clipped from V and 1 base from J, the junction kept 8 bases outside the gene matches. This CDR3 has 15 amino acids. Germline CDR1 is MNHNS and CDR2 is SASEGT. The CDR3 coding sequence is TGTGCCAGCAGGACCGGGGACAGCCATAACTATGGCTACACCTTC. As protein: CASRTGDSHNYGYTF.

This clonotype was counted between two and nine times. Here the CDR3 reads CASSYSGRAGYNEQFF. CDR3 DNA sequence: TGTGCCAGCAGCTATAGCGGGAGGGCCGGCTACAATGAGCAGTTCTTC. The J gene is TRBJ2-1, the V gene TRBV7-6; 11 bases are shared with TRBD2. Losses at the gene ends were 4 bases for V and 3 bases for J; bases not matched to a gene: 5. Germline V gene data show CDR1 as SGHVS and CDR2 as FNYEAQ. The CDR3 covers 16 residues.

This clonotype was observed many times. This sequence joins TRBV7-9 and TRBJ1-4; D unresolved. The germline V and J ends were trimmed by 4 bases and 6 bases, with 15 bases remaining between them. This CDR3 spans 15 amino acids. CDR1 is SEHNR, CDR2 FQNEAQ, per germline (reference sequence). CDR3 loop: CASSSRRGEHEKLFF. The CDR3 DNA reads TGTGCCAGCAGCTCCCGACGTGGAGAGCATGAAAAACTGTTTTTT.

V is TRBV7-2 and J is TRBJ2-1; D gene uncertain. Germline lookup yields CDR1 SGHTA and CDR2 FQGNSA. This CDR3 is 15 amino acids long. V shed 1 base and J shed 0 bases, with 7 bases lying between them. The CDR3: CASSLDRPSYNEQFF. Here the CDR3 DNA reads TGTGCCAGCAGCTTAGACAGACCCTCCTACAATGAGCAGTTCTTC. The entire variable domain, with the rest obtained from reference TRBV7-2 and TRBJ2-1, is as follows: GAGVSQSPSNKVTEKGKDVELRCDPISGHTALYWYRQSLGQGLEFLIYFQGNSAPDKSGLPSDRFSAERTGGSVSTLTIQRTQQEDSAVYLCASSLDRPSYNEQFFGPGTRLTVL.

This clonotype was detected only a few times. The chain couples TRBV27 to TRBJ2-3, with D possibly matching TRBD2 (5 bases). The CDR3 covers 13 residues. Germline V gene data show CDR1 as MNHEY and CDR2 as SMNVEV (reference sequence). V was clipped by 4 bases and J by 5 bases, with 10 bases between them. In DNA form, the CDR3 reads TGTGCCAGCAGTTATCTAGCTGGAGATACGCAGTATTTT. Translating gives CASSYLAGDTQYF.

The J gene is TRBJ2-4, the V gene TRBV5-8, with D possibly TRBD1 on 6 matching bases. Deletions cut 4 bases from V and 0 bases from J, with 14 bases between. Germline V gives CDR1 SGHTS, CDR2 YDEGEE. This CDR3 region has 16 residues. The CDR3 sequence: CASSTGQRLAKNIQYF. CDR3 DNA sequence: TGTGCCAGCAGCACAGGACAGAGACTAGCCAAAAACATTCAGTACTTC.

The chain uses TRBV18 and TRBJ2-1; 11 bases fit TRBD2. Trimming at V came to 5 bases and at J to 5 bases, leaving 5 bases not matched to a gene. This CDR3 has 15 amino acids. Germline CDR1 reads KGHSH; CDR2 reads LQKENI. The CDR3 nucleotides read TGTGCCAGCTCAATCGGGACTAGCGGAAACAATGAGCAGTTCTTC. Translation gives CASSIGTSGNNEQFF.